Listed below are T cell receptor beta chains from one sample, sequenced in a study of blood T cell repertoires in COVID-19. Sequenced by immunoSEQ multiplex PCR; TCRdb stores in-frame clones only, minus some. This sample has over 250,000 clones, with approximately 88% found just once. The source material was peripheral blood. These receptors originate from a man in his fifties with acute or convalescent COVID-19. Each CDR3 is given with its conserved first and last residue. D genes are given only for firm matches. Expanded clones get a size class; other rows say once, few or many, or leave the size out.

D gene	CDR3 length	J gene	clone size	V gene	CDR3 protein	CDR3 DNA
NA	11	TRBJ2-1	NA	TRBV2	CASSQYNEQFF	TGTGCCAGCAGTCAATACAATGAGCAGTTCTTC
TRBD1	12	TRBJ2-5	NA	TRBV30	CAWSGQGETQYF	TGTGCCTGGAGTGGACAGGGAGAGACCCAGTACTTC
NA	16	TRBJ2-3	NA	TRBV11-2	CASSLGLAESTDTQYF	TGTGCCAGCAGCTTAGGTCTAGCAGAGAGCACAGATACGCAGTATTTT
TRBD1	15	TRBJ2-5	NA	TRBV6-5	CASSPDRARWETQYF	TGTGCCAGCAGTCCGGACAGGGCGAGGTGGGAGACCCAGTACTTC
NA	17	TRBJ1-6	NA	TRBV10-3	CAISESPTVAGNSPLHF	TGTGCCATCAGTGAGTCGCCCACGGTGGCGGGTAATTCACCCCTCCACTTT
TRBD1	14	TRBJ1-2	NA	TRBV18	CASSPSGDSYGYTF	TGTGCCAGCTCACCTAGCGGGGACAGCTATGGCTACACCTTC
NA	13	TRBJ2-1	NA	TRBV2	CAAPGILYNEQFF	TGTGCCGCCCCGGGAATCCTATACAATGAGCAGTTCTTC
TRBD2	18	TRBJ2-3	NA	TRBV5-1	CASSPGGLAGGRGDTQYF	TGCGCCAGCAGCCCCGGGGGGCTAGCGGGGGGAAGGGGAGATACGCAGTATTTT
TRBD1	13	TRBJ2-7	NA	TRBV7-9	CASSPPDRAWEYF	TGTGCCAGCAGCCCCCCCGACAGGGCATGGGAGTACTTC
NA	15	TRBJ2-6	NA	TRBV30	CAWSVGSGGANVLTF	TGTGCCTGGAGTGTTGGCTCGGGAGGGGCCAACGTCCTGACTTTC
NA	18	TRBJ2-1	NA	TRBV27	CASNSGLTGVRGDNEQFF	TGTGCCAGCAATTCTGGCCTCACGGGGGTCAGAGGGGACAATGAGCAGTTCTTC
NA	17	TRBJ1-6	once	TRBV4-1	CASSQALRSGSNSPLHF	TGCGCCAGCAGCCAAGCCCTGCGGTCTGGGAGTAATTCACCCCTCCACTTT
TRBD1	13	TRBJ2-4	NA	TRBV19	CASSPGQAVVPNF	TGTGCCAGTAGTCCGGGACAGGCCGTGGTCCCGAACTTC
NA	14	TRBJ1-1	NA	TRBV10-3	CAISEGQPNTEAFF	TGTGCCATCAGTGAGGGACAGCCGAACACTGAAGCTTTCTTT
TRBD1	16	TRBJ1-4	NA	TRBV18	CASSLRGTGRNEKLFF	TGTGCCAGCTCACTCAGAGGGACAGGGAGAAATGAAAAACTGTTTTTT
NA	15	TRBJ1-5	NA	TRBV11-2	CASSPDLHGNQPQHF	TGTGCCAGCAGCCCCGACTTACACGGAAATCAGCCCCAGCATTTT